The present T cell receptor beta chain was sequenced within a study of response to subunit inactivated influenza vaccine. MiXCR was run by TCRdb on the RT-PCR reads, yielding one entry per CDR3 protein. The top ten hold under 3.5% of the sample, which has roughly 500,000 distinct CDR3 sequences, 20% to 25% seen once. The length of the CDR3 is 16 residues. Trimming shortened V by 3 bases and J by 5 bases, and 17 bases separated the two germline ends. Germline CDR1 is KGHSH and CDR2 is LQKENI. This sample was also put to use in a study of T cells expressing NK-cell markers. Turning to that study: UMI-tagged 5'RACE template switching yielded the TCR beta cDNA. Investigators obtained TCR beta repertoires from sorted CD3+CD56+NKG2C+, CD3+CD56+NKG2C- and CD3+CD56-NKG2C+ T cells. Serological testing identified most of the eight sequenced donors as HCMV-seropositive and one as seronegative. For several experiments, T cell sorting was restricted to the alpha-beta TCR population by means of an anti-gamma-delta TCR antibody. The same clonotypes also predominated in the CD3+CD56-NKG2C+ fraction of several donors.

This chain connects TRBV18 to TRBJ2-1; weak D call: TRBD2 (6 bases). The clonotype originates from a man aged 50 to 60 who received an inactivated influenza vaccine. This specimen consisted of CD4+ T cells sorted from PBMCs, obtained 11 to 12 days after vaccination. The CDR3 nucleotides read TGTGCCAGCTCACCCAGGGAACGGGGGTCGGACAATGAGCAGTTCTTC. Protein sequence: CASSPRERGSDNEQFF. Looking up the rest from reference TRBV18 and TRBJ2-1 gives the full variable domain: NAGVMQNPRHLVRRRGQEARLRCSPMKGHSHVYWYRQLPEEGLKFMVYLQKENIIDESGMPKERFSAEFPKEGPSILRIQQVVRGDSAAYFCASSPRERGSDNEQFFGPGTRLTVL.